This T cell receptor beta chain derives from a study of T cell changes during pregnancy in multiple sclerosis. Using immunoSEQ multiplex PCR, the repertoire was profiled, and TCRdb retains in-frame clones only, with some absent. The sample lists tens of thousands of clones, approximately 92% seen once, with around 2% in the top ten. Germline CDR1 and CDR2: SQVTM and ANQGSEA. This CDR3 comprises 13 residues. The V end lost 5 bases, the J end lost 4 bases, and 11 bases lay between the germline ends. This rearrangement joins TRBV29-1 to TRBJ1-4; D perhaps matches TRBD1 (6 bases). The source of this sequence is a female donor with multiple sclerosis, enrolled in a pregnancy study. The sample here was peripheral blood, taken in the second trimester of pregnancy. CDR3 DNA: TGCAGCGTTCGGGGGGGCGGTAATGAAAAACTGTTTTTT. As protein: CSVRGGGNEKLFF.